This T cell receptor (beta chain) was identified in a study of T cell repertoires in cytomegalovirus infection. The wider study: HLA-C-restricted CMV epitopes, recently identified, and well-studied HLA-B-restricted ones were used by the study. Carrying CMV and the relevant HLA type showed in public TCR beta signatures. Study-level findings and limits: The ex vivo response showed dominance by HLA-C-restricted CMV-specific TCR beta clonotypes.

TCRdb independently ran MiXCR on the reads; one entry per CDR3 protein. The sample has 640,000 or so distinct CDR3 sequences, roughly 33% seen once. The CDR3 extends over 13 amino acids. The V end lost 8 bases, the J end lost 5 bases, and 15 bases lay between the germline ends. The germline CDR1 and CDR2 sequences are MNHNY and SVGAGI (reference sequence). A few counts support this clonotype. What it recognizes is unknown. The TCR was taken from a human donor in good health (CMV status not recorded). Some clones in this sample may be carry-over from other donors' samples. This specimen was cultured PBMCs, taken from culture after CMV antigen stimulation. The chain employs TRBV6-6 and TRBJ1-1, with D perhaps matching TRBD1 (5 bases). Here the CDR3 reads CASLGGRLTEAFF. CDR3 coding DNA: TGTGCCAGCCTTGGGGGGAGACTGACTGAAGCTTTCTTT.